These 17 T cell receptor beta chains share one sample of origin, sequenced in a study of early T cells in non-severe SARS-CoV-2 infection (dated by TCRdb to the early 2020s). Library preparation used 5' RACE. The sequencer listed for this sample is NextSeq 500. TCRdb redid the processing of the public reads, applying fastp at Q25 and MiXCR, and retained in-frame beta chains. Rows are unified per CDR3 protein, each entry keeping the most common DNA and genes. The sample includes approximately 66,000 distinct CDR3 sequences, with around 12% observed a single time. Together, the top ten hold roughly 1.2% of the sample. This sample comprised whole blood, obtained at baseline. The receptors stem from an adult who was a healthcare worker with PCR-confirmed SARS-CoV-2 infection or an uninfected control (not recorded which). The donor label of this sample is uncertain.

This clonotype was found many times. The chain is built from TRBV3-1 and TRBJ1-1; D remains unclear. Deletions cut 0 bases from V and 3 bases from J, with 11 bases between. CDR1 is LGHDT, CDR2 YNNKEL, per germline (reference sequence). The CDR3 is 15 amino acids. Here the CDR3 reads CASSQEPVRYTEAFF. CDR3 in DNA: TGTGCCAGCAGCCAAGAGCCTGTCAGGTACACTGAAGCTTTCTTT.

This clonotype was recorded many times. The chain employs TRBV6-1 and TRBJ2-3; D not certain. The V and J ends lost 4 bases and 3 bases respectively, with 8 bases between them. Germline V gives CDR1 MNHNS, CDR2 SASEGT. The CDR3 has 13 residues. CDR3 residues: CASSVVQTDTQYF. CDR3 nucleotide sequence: TGTGCCAGCAGTGTGGTACAGACAGATACGCAGTATTTT.

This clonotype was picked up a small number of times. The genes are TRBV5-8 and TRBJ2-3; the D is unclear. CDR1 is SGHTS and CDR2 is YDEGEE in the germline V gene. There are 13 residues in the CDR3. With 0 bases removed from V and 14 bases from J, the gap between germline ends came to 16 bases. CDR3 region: CASSLAGQKYGYF. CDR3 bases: TGTGCCAGCAGCTTGGCAGGCCAGAAATACGGGTATTTT.

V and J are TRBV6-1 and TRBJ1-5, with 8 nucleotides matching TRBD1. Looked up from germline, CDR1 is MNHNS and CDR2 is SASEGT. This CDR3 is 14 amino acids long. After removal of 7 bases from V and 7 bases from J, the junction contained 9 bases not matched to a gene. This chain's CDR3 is CASTPGQVAQPQHF. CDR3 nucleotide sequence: TGTGCCAGCACCCCGGGACAGGTTGCGCAGCCCCAGCATTTT.

The DNA for the CDR3 is TGCGCCAGCAGTGACCGAAGCCCGAGGGGGCAGTACGTC. It encodes CASSDRSPRGQYV. The chain couples TRBV10-2 to TRBJ2-7, with D perhaps matching TRBD1 or TRBD2 (5 bases each). V was cut by 3 bases and J by 9 bases, with 15 bases left in between. This CDR3 spans 13 amino acids. Germline V gives CDR1 WSHSY, CDR2 SAAADI.

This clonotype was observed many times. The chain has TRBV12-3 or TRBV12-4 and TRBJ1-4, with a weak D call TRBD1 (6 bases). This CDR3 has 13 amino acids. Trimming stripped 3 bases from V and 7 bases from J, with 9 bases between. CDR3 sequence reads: CASSFQGREKLFF. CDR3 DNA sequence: TGTGCCAGCAGTTTTCAGGGGCGTGAAAAACTGTTTTTT.

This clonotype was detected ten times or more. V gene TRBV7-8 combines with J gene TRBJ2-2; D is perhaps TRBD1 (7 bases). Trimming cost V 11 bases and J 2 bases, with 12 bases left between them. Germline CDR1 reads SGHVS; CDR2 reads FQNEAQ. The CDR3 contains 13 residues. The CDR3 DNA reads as TGTGCCGGAGGGGACAGAAACACCGGGGAGCTGTTTTTT. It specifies CAGGDRNTGELFF.

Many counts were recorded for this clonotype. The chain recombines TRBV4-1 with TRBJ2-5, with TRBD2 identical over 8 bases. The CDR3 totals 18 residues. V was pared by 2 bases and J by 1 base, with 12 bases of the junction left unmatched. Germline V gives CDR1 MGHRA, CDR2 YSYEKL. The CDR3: CASSQTRGKRGIQETQYF. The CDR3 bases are TGCGCCAGCAGCCAAACCAGGGGCAAGCGGGGGATCCAAGAGACCCAGTACTTC.

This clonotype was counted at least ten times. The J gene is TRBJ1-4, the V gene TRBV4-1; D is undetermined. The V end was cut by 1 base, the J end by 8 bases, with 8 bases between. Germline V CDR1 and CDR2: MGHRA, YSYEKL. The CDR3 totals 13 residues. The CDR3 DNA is TGCGCCAGCAGCCAAGGTTTTTGGGAAAAACTGTTTTTT. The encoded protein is CASSQGFWEKLFF.

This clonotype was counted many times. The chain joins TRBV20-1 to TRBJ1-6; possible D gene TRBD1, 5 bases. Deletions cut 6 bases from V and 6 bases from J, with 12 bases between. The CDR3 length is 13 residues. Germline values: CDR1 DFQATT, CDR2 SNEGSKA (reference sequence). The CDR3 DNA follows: TGCAGTGCCATGGGGGGTCTTAATTCACCCCTCCACTTT. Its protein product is CSAMGGLNSPLHF.

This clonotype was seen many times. The CDR3 nucleotides are TGTGCCAGCAGTCGAGGGAGCACCATATATTTT. Its protein product is CASSRGSTIYF. V and J are TRBV12-3 or TRBV12-4 and TRBJ1-3; D unclear. V lost 5 bases to trimming and J lost 9 bases, with 8 bases between them. This CDR3 has 11 residues.

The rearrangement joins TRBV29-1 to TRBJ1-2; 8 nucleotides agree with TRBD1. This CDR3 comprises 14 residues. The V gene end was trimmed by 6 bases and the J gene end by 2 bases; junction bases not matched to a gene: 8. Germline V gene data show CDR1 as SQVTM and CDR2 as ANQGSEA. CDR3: CSVAGTGHNYGYTF. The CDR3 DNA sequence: TGCAGCGTCGCTGGGACAGGCCACAACTATGGCTACACCTTC.

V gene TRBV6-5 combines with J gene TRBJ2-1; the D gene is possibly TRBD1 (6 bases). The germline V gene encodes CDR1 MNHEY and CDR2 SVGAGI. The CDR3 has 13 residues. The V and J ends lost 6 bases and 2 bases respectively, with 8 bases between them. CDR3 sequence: CASRQGAYNEQFF. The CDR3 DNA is TGTGCCAGCAGACAGGGAGCCTACAATGAGCAGTTCTTC.

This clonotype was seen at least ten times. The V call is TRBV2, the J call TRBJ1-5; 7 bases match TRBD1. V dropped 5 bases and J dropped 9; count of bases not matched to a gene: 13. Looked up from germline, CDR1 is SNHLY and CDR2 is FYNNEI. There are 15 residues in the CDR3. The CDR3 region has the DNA TGTGCCAGCAGTCAGGCGCGACAGGGAGAAGGGCCCCAGCATTTT. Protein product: CASSQARQGEGPQHF. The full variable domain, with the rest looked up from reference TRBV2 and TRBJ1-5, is EPEVTQTPSHQVTQMGQEVILRCVPISNHLYFYWYRQILGQKVEFLVSFYNNEISEKSEIFDDQFSVERPDGSNFTLKIRSTKLEDSAMYFCASSQARQGEGPQHFGDGTRLSIL.

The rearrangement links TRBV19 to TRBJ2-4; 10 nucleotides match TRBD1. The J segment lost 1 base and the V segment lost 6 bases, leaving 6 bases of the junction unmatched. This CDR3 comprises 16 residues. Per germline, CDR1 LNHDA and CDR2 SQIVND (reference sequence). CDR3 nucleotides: TGTGCCAGTAGCCCTGACAGGGGGCCGGCCAAAAACATTCAGTACTTC. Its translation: CASSPDRGPAKNIQYF. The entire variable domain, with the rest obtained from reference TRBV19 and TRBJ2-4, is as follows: DGGITQSPKYLFRKEGQNVTLSCEQNLNHDAMYWYRQDPGQGLRLIYYSQIVNDFQKGDIAEGYSVSREKKESFPLTVTSAQKNPTAFYLCASSPDRGPAKNIQYFGAGTRLSVL.

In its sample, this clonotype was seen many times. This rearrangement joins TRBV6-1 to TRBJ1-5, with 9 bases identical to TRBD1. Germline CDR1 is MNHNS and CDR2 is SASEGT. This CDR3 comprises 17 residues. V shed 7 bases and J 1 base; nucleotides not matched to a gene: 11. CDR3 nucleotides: TGTGCCAGCACCTTACTGGACAGGGGAGGGAGCAATCAGCCCCAGCATTTT. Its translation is CASTLLDRGGSNQPQHF.

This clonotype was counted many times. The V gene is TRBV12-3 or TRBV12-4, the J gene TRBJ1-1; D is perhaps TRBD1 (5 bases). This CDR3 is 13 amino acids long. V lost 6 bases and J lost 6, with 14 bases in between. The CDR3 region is CASRAGTTAEAFF. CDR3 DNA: TGTGCCAGCAGAGCCGGGACGACGGCTGAAGCTTTCTTT.